What follows are 6 T cell receptor beta chains derived from one specimen sequenced in a study of T cells in Graves' hyperthyroidism and ophthalmopathy. Amplified TCR beta CDR3 regions came from RNA transcripts. Using the HTBI primer set, a first-round RT-PCR was run on the TCR CDR3. Each CDR3 protein is one row after TCRdb ran MiXCR on the multiplex PCR reads. This sample has tens of thousands of distinct CDR3 sequences, with 45% to 65% found just once. Sequenced sample: peripheral blood or thyroid tissue (not recorded which). The source of these receptors is a young man with Graves' hyperthyroidism.

About this clonotype itself: An end of the junction differs from the germline gene, which may be a read error. V gene TRBV20-1 combines with J gene TRBJ2-7; D is possibly TRBD2 (6 bases). Germline V gene data show CDR1 as DFQATT and CDR2 as SNEGSKA (reference sequence). The length of the CDR3 is 14 residues. For the CDR3, the DNA is TGCGGTGCTAGCCCCAGGACTACTGGCTACGAGCAGTACTTC. Translating gives CGASPRTTGYEQYF.

This clonotype was found many times. This sequence joins TRBV6-5 and TRBJ2-2, with 8 bases identical to TRBD1. CDR1 MNHEY and CDR2 SVGAGI come from the germline V gene. The CDR3 sequence is 15 residues long. After removal of 6 bases from V and 5 bases from J, the junction contained 8 bases not matched to a gene. CDR3 sequence: CASRRTGSRTGELFF. The CDR3, as DNA: TGTGCCAGCAGACGGACAGGGAGTAGGACCGGGGAGCTGTTTTTT.

In its sample, this clonotype was seen many times. The V gene is TRBV11-2, the J gene TRBJ1-2; D perhaps matches TRBD1 (5 bases). In germline, CDR1 is SGHAT, CDR2 FQNNGV. V was cut by 5 bases and J by 7 bases, with 11 bases left in between. The CDR3 is 12 amino acids. CDR3 loop: CASSRVGPGYTF. CDR3 nucleotide sequence: TGTGCCAGCAGCCGAGTGGGGCCTGGCTACACCTTC.

The rearrangement uses TRBV5-1 and TRBJ1-5, with D tentatively TRBD1 (5 bases). V lost 4 bases to trimming and J lost 4 bases, with 12 bases between them. This CDR3 is 14 amino acids long. From germline, CDR1 is SGHRS and CDR2 YFSETQ. The CDR3 DNA sequence: TGCGCCAGCAGCCCGGGGGGGGTGAATCAGCCCCAGCATTTT. Translation gives CASSPGGVNQPQHF.

This clonotype was recorded at least ten times. The chain employs TRBV18 and TRBJ1-6, with D possibly being TRBD1 (6 bases). CDR1 and CDR2 (germline): KGHSH, LQKENI. V was clipped by 6 bases and J by 7 bases, with 16 bases between them. The CDR3 runs to 15 residues. This CDR3 is CASSGTGSLNSPLHF. Here the CDR3 DNA reads TGTGCCAGCTCCGGAACAGGGAGTCTGAATTCACCCCTCCACTTT.

This clonotype was observed many times. The chain combines TRBV6-2 or TRBV6-3 with TRBJ1-5; a possible D gene is TRBD1 (5 bases). The germline gives CDR1 MNHEY, CDR2 SVGEGT. The CDR3 consists of 15 residues. V dropped 7 bases and J dropped 5 bases, with 18 bases sitting between them. The CDR3 DNA reads as TGTGCCAGCACCCACAGAGGGGCGAGTGATCAGCCCCAGCATTTT. This sequence encodes CASTHRGASDQPQHF.